One sample yielded the 11 T cell receptor beta chains listed below, sequenced in a study of blood T cell repertoires in COVID-19. Libraries were prepared by immunoSEQ multiplex PCR; TCRdb keeps only in-frame clonotypes and omits some of them. The sample records some 150,000 clones, 75% to 80% being singletons. Source material: peripheral blood. The receptors here all came from an elderly woman with acute or convalescent COVID-19.

This clone occurred once. CDR3 protein: CASSQDRRNYGYTF. CDR3 nucleotide sequence: TGTGCCAGCAGTCAGGACAGGAGGAACTATGGCTACACCTTC. The chain is built from TRBV14 and TRBJ1-2; 7 positions agree with TRBD1. From germline, CDR1 is SGHDN and CDR2 FVKESK. The CDR3 is 14 amino acids. Losses at the gene ends were 6 bases for V and 2 bases for J; bases not matched to a gene: 6.

This chain joins TRBV10-3 and TRBJ2-7; D perhaps matches TRBD1 (6 bases). Germline CDR1 is ENHRY and CDR2 is SYGVKD. The CDR3 contains 14 residues. V was pared by 6 bases and J by 0 bases, with 12 bases between. This CDR3 reads CAIRMTDSSYEQYF. CDR3 DNA sequence: TGTGCCATCAGAATGACGGACAGCTCCTACGAGCAGTACTTC.

V usage is TRBV6-1 and J usage is TRBJ1-2; D unresolved. The germline gives CDR1 MNHNS, CDR2 SASEGT. The CDR3 has 10 amino acids. Trimming left V 2 bases short and J 8 bases short, with 3 bases between. The CDR3 nucleotides read TGTGCCAGCAGTGAACAGGGCTACACCTTC. Its translation: CASSEQGYTF.

This chain links TRBV19 with TRBJ2-7, with 7 bases aligning to TRBD1. With 4 bases clipped from V and 1 base from J, the junction kept 4 bases outside the gene matches. The germline V gene encodes CDR1 LNHDA and CDR2 SQIVND (reference sequence). The CDR3 spans 14 residues. CDR3 sequence: CASSSYRGSYEQYF. The CDR3, as DNA: TGTGCCAGTAGTAGCTACAGGGGATCCTACGAGCAGTACTTC.

The V gene is TRBV2, the J gene TRBJ1-6, with D uncertain. The CDR3 sequence is 16 residues long. The ends were cut back, 3 bases at V and 11 bases at J, with 20 bases in the middle. Germline V gene sequence: CDR1 SNHLY, CDR2 FYNNEI. CDR3 DNA: TGTGCCAGCAGTGAGGCCGGCGGGCCTCCCCGGCCACCCCTCCACTTT. It specifies CASSEAGGPPRPPLHF.

The chain links TRBV4-2 to TRBJ2-7; 8 bases match TRBD2. The CDR3 runs to 15 residues. Germline CDR1 reads LGHNA; CDR2 reads YNFKEQ. J gave up 3 bases and V 1 base, and 5 bases lay outside the gene matches. CDR3 in DNA: TGTGCCAGCAGCCAAGGTGCCCTAGCGGGCTACGAGCAGTACTTC. The encoded protein is CASSQGALAGYEQYF.

The V and J genes are TRBV5-1 and TRBJ2-7; 7 positions match TRBD1. The V and J ends lost 3 bases and 3 bases, in that order; junction bases with no gene match: 6. This CDR3 comprises 14 residues. Looked up from germline, CDR1 is SGHRS and CDR2 is YFSETQ. The CDR3 nucleotides are TGCGCCAGCAGCTCGGACAGGTCCCTCTACGAGCAGTACTTC. Encoded protein: CASSSDRSLYEQYF.

The chain is built from TRBV5-6 and TRBJ2-7; D is possibly TRBD1 (5 bases). The CDR3 has 14 residues. The germline V gene encodes CDR1 SGHDT and CDR2 YYEEEE. Trimming left V 0 bases short and J 2 bases short, with 9 bases between. CDR3 bases: TGTGCCAGCAGCTTGGAAGGACATCCCTACGAGCAGTACTTC. Protein sequence: CASSLEGHPYEQYF.

This clone was recorded only once. The V gene is TRBV19, the J gene TRBJ1-4; 11 positions match TRBD1. With V trimmed by 8 bases and J by 4 bases, 12 bases remained unmatched. Germline V lookup: CDR1 LNHDA, CDR2 SQIVND (reference sequence). The CDR3 loop spans 17 amino acids. The CDR3 sequence is CASSLGQGAYSNEKLFF. CDR3 nucleotides: TGTGCCAGTTCCCTTGGACAGGGGGCATATAGTAATGAAAAACTGTTTTTT.

This chain joins TRBV5-1 and TRBJ2-1, with 9 nucleotides matching TRBD1. The V segment lost 2 bases and the J segment 3 bases; nucleotides outside the gene matches: 3. CDR1 SGHRS and CDR2 YFSETQ come from the germline V gene. The CDR3 is 15 amino acids. The CDR3 DNA follows: TGCGCCAGCAGCTTTGGACAGGGGAACTACAATGAGCAGTTCTTC. Protein product: CASSFGQGNYNEQFF.

The rearrangement uses TRBV5-1 and TRBJ1-1; D remains ambiguous. Germline loops: CDR1 SGHRS, CDR2 YFSETQ. Trimming removed 1 base at V and 1 base at J, with 11 bases between. The CDR3 contains 15 residues. CDR3 residues: CASSLKRAGNTEAFF. The CDR3 bases are TGCGCCAGCAGCTTGAAGAGGGCCGGGAACACTGAAGCTTTCTTT.